This TCR beta chain is from a study of shared clonotypes between healthy human individuals. For this clone: Its target is unknown.

Broader study findings: Large sequencing depth failed to make sorted-subset sequencing complete, rarefaction showed.

CD8 memory comprised CD45RO+ plus CCR7-negative CD45RA+ TemRA cells. Each PCR replicate from the sorted subsets contained 200 to 250 ng DNA, which is about 30,000 T cell genomes. Using immunoSEQ multiplex PCR, the repertoire was profiled, and TCRdb retains in-frame clones only, with some absent. The sample has roughly 300,000 clones, over 75% seen once. The sequence derives from a man between 18 and 29 years old in good health. Sequencing was carried out using memory CD8+ T cells sorted from blood. Noted subset: CD45RO+ cells pooled with CCR7-negative TemRA cells.

CDR3 sequence (DNA): TGCAGCGTTGAAGCCAGAGGCGGCTACACCTTC. Encoded protein: CSVEARGGYTF. The rearrangement uses TRBV29-1 and TRBJ1-2; D is unclear. The CDR3 has 11 amino acids. V was pared by 1 base and J by 8 bases, with 8 bases between. Germline V gene data show CDR1 as SQVTM and CDR2 as ANQGSEA.